This section outlines one T cell receptor (beta chain) sequence together with its context. The data stem from a study of OX40 agonist ivuxolimab in advanced cancers. The assay was immunoSEQ multiplex PCR, and TCRdb's table has in-frame clones only and misses some. The profile shows 70,000 to 85,000 clones, about 94% of them singletons. Source: CD4+ or CD8+ T cells sorted from blood, taken in a trial of the OX40 agonist ivuxolimab. The TCR sequence derives from an adult with an advanced solid tumor such as melanoma, head and neck, liver or kidney cancer.

CDR3 protein: CASSAGTGGSYEQYF. The CDR3 region has the DNA TGTGCCAGCAGTGCCGGGACAGGGGGCTCCTACGAGCAGTACTTC. The V gene is TRBV27, the J gene TRBJ2-7, with 11 bases that match TRBD1. This CDR3 has 15 residues. Germline lookup yields CDR1 MNHEY and CDR2 SMNVEV (reference sequence). The J segment lost 0 bases and the V segment lost 5 bases, leaving 3 bases of the junction unmatched.